This T cell receptor beta chain is from a study of breast tumors, draining lymph nodes, adjacent tissues. Worth noting for this clonotype: Its antigen is currently unknown.

Via MiXCR, TCRdb re-called the multiplex PCR reads, giving one row per CDR3 protein. This table holds about 89,000 distinct CDR3 sequences, approximately 28% found once. V was cut by 4 bases and J by 11 bases, with 25 bases left in between. Germline CDR1 SQVTM, CDR2 ANQGSEA. The CDR3 length is 15 residues. The lymph nodes were axillary draining lymph nodes from breast cancer patients. Study results and limitations: Findings are consistent with lymph node origin and intratumoral expansion of most tumor T cells. Tumor repertoires ranked between lymph nodes and nontumor tissue in diversity, with V and J gene preferences.

This TCR was sampled from a female donor with breast cancer. Some clones in this sample may be carry-over from other donors' samples. The V call is TRBV29-1, the J call TRBJ2-3, with D uncertain. Sequenced sample: axillary lymph node tissue. DNA of the CDR3: TGCAGCGTTGCCAGGAGCGTTGGTCCCCACAATGAGCAGTATTTT. Translating gives CSVARSVGPHNEQYF.